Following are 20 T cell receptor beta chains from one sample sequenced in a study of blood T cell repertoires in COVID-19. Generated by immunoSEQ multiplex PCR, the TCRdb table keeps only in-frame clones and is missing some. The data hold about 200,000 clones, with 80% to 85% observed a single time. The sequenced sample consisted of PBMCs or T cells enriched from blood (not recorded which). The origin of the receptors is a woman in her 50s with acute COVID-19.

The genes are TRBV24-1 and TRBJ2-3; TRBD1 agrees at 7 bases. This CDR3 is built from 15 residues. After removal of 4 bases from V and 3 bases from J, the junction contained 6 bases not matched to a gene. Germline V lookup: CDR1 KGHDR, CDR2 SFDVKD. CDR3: CATSDQGQPTDTQYF. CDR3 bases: TGTGCCACCAGTGACCAGGGACAGCCAACAGATACGCAGTATTTT.

The CDR3 protein is CSVDKNYGYTF. The DNA of the CDR3 is TGCAGCGTTGACAAAAACTATGGCTACACCTTC. The chain uses TRBV29-1 and TRBJ1-2, with no clear D. The CDR3 is 11 amino acids. The V gene lost 3 bases and the J gene lost 2 bases, with 4 bases spanning the gap. Per germline, CDR1 SQVTM and CDR2 ANQGSEA.

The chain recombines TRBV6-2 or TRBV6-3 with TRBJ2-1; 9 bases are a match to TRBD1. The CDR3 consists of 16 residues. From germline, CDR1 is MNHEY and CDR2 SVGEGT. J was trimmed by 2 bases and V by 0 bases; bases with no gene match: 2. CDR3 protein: CASSYSHRGPYNEQFF. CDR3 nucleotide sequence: TGTGCCAGCAGTTACTCGCACAGGGGGCCCTACAATGAGCAGTTCTTC.

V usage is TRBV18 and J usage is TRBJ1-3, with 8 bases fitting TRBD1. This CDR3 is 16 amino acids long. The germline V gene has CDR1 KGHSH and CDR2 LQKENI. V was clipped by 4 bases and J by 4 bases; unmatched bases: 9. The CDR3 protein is CASSLNAGTGGNTIYF. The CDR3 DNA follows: TGTGCCAGCTCACTAAACGCCGGGACAGGAGGAAACACCATATATTTT.

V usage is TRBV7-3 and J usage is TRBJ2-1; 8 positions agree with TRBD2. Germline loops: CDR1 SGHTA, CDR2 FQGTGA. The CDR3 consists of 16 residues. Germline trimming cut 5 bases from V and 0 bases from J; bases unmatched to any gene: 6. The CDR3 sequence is CASSGSGTSSYNEQFF. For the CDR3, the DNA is TGTGCCAGCAGCGGTTCCGGGACTAGCTCCTACAATGAGCAGTTCTTC.

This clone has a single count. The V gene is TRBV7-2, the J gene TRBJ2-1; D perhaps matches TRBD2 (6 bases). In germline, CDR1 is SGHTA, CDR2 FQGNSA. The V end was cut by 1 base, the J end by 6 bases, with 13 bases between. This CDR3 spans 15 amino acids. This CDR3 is CASSLELAGVNEQFF. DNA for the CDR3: TGTGCCAGCAGCTTAGAACTAGCCGGGGTCAATGAGCAGTTCTTC.

The CDR3 DNA sequence: TGTGCCACCAGCTGGACAGTCTCGGTTGCTTTCTTT. Protein: CATSWTVSVAFF. V usage is TRBV15 and J usage is TRBJ1-1, with D possibly TRBD1 on 6 matching bases. From germline, CDR1 is LNHNV and CDR2 YYDKDF (reference sequence). The CDR3 sequence is 12 residues long. V was clipped by 5 bases and J by 11 bases, with 15 bases between them.

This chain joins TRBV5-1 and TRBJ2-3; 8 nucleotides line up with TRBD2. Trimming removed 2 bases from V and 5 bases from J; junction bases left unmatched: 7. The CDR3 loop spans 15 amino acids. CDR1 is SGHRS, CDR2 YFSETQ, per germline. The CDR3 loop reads CASSFSGGQGDTQYF. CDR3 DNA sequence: TGCGCCAGCAGCTTCAGCGGGGGCCAAGGAGATACGCAGTATTTT.

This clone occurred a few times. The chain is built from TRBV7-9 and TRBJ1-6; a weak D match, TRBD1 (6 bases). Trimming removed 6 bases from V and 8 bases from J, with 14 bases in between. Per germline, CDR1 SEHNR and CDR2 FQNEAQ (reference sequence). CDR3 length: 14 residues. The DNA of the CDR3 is TGTGCCAGCAGAGGACAGTTAAAAGATTCACCCCTCCACTTT. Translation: CASRGQLKDSPLHF.

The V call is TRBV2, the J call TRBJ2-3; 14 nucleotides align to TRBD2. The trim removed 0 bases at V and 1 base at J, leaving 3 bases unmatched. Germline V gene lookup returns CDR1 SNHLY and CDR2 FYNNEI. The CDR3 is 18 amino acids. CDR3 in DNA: TGTGCCAGCAGTGAAGCGCTGGGACTAGCGGGAGGCACAGATACGCAGTATTTT. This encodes CASSEALGLAGGTDTQYF.

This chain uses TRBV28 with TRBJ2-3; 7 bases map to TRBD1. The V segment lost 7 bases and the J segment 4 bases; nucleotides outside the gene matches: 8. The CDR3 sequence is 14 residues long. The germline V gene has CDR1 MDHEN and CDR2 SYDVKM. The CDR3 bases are TGTGCCAGCATGGTAACAGGGGCGCCAGATACGCAGTATTTT. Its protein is CASMVTGAPDTQYF. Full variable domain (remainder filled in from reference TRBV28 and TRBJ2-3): DVKVTQSSRYLVKRTGEKVFLECVQDMDHENMFWYRQDPGLGLRLIYFSYDVKMKEKGDIPEGYSVSREKKERFSLILESASTNQTSMYLCASMVTGAPDTQYFGPGTRLTVL.

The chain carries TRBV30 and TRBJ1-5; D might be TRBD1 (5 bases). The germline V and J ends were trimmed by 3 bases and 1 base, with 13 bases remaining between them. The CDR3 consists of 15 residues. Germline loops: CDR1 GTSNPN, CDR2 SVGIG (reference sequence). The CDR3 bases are TGTGCCTGGAGGGCCCCAGGGATCAGCAATCAGCCCCAGCATTTT. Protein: CAWRAPGISNQPQHF.

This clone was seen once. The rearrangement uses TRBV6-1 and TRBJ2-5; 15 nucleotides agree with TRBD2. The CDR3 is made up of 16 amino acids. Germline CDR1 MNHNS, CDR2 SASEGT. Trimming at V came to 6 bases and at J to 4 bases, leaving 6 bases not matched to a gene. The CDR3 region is CASSERGLAGGETQYF. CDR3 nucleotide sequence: TGTGCCAGCAGCGAAAGGGGACTAGCGGGGGGAGAGACCCAGTACTTC.

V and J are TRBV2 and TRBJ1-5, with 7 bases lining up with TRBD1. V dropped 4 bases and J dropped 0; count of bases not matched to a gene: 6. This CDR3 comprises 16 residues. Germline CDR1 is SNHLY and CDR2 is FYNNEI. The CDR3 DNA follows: TGTGCCAGCAGTGGGGACAGTTATTATAGCAATCAGCCCCAGCATTTT. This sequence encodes CASSGDSYYSNQPQHF.

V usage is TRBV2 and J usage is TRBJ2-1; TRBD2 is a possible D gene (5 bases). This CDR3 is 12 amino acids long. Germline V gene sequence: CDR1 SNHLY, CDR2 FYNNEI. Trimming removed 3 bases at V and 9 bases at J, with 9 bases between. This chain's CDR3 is CASSEGAGEQFF. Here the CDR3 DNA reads TGTGCCAGCAGTGAGGGTGCGGGTGAGCAGTTCTTC.

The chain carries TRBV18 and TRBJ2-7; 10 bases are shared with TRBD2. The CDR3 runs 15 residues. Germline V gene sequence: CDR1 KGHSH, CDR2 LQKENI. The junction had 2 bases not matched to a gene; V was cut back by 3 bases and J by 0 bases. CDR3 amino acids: CASSPSSGSSYEQYF. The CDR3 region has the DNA TGTGCCAGCTCACCCTCTAGCGGGAGCTCCTACGAGCAGTACTTC. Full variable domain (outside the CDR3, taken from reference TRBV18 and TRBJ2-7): NAGVMQNPRHLVRRRGQEARLRCSPMKGHSHVYWYRQLPEEGLKFMVYLQKENIIDESGMPKERFSAEFPKEGPSILRIQQVVRGDSAAYFCASSPSSGSSYEQYFGPGTRLTVT.

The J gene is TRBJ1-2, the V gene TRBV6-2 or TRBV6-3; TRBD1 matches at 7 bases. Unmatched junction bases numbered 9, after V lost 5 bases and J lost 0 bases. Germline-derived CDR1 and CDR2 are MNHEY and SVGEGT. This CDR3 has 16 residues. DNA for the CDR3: TGTGCCAGCAGTACCCTGACAGGGACCCCTAACTATGGCTACACCTTC. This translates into CASSTLTGTPNYGYTF.

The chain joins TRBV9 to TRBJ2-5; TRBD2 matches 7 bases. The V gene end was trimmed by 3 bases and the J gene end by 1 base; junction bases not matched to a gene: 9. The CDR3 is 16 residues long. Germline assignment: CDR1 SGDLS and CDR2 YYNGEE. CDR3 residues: CASSAGGTSIQETQYF. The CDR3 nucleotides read TGTGCCAGCAGCGCCGGGGGGACCTCTATCCAAGAGACCCAGTACTTC.

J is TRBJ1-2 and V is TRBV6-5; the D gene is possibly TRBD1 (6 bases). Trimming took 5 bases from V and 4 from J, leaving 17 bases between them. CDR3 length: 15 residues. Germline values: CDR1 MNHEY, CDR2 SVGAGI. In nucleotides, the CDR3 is TGTGCCAGCAGTCACCCGGGACATTTGCCCTATGGCTACACCTTC. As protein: CASSHPGHLPYGYTF.

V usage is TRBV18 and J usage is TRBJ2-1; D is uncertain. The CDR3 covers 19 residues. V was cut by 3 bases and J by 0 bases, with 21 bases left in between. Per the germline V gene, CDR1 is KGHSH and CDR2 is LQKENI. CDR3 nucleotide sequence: TGTGCCAGCTCACCGGTTATATTGAACCTAGTGAGCTCCTACAATGAGCAGTTCTTC. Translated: CASSPVILNLVSSYNEQFF.